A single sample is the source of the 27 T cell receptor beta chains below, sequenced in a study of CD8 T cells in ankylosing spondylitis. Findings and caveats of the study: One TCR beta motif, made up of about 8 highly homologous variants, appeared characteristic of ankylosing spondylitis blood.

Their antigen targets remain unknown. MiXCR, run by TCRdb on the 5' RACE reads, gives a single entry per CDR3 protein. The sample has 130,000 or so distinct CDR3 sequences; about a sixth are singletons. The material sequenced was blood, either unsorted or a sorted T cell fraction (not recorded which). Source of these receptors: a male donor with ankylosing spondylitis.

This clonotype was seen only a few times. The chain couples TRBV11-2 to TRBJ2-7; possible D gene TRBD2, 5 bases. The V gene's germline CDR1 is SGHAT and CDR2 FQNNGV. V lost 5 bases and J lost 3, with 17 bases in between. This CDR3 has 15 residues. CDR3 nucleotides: TGTGCCAGCAGCCCAATTGCGGGCTTGGTCTACGAGCAGTACTTC. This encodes CASSPIAGLVYEQYF.

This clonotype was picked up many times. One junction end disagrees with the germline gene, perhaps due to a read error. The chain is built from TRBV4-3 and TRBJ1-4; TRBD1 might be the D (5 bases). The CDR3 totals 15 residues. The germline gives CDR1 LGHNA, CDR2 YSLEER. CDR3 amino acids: CASSQDGSRGRKVFF. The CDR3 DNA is TGCGCCAGCAGTCAAGATGGCTCGAGGGGACGGAAAGTGTTTTTT.

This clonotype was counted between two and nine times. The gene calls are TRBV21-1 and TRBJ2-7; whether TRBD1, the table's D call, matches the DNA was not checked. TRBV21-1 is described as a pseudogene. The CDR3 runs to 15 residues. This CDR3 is CASSNGSGGYYEQYF. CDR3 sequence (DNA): TGTGCCAGCAGCAACGGGTCAGGGGGCTATTACGAGCAGTACTTC.

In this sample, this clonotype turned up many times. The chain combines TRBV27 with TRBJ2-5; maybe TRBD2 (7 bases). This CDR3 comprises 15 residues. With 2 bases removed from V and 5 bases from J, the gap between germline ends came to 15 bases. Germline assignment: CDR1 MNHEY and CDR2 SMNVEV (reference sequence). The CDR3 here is CASSLGGGLPETQYF. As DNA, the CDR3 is TGTGCCAGCAGTTTAGGGGGGGGCCTACCGGAGACCCAGTACTTC.

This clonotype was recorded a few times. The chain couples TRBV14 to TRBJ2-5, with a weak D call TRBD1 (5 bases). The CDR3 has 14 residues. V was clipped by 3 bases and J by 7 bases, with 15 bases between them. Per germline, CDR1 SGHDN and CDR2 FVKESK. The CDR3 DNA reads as TGTGCCAGCAGCCACCCAGGGATCGAAGTGACCCAGTACTTC. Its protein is CASSHPGIEVTQYF.

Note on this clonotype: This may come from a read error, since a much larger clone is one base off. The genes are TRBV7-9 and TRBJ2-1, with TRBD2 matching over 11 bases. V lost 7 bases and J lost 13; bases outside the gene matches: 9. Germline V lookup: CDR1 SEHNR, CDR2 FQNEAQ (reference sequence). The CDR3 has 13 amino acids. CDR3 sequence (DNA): TGTGCCAGCAAACCGACTAGCGGGAAGGGTCAGTTCTTC. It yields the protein CASKPTSGKGQFF.

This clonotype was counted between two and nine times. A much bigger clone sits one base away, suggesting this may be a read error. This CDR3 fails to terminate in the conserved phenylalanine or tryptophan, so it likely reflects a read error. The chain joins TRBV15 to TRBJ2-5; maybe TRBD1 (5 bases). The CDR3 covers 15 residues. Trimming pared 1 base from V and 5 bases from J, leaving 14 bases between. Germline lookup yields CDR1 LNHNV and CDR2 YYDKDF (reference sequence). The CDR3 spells CATSRGGAGSETQYL. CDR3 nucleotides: TGTGCCACCAGCAGAGGTGGGGCAGGGTCCGAGACCCAGTACCTC.

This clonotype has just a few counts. The DNA of the CDR3 is TGTGCCACCAGTGAGGGGCCCGAGCAGTACTTC. It translates to CATSEGPEQYF. The chain is built from TRBV24-1 and TRBJ2-7; D perhaps matches TRBD1 (5 bases). CDR1 is KGHDR and CDR2 is SFDVKD in the germline V gene. The V gene lost 4 bases and the J gene lost 6 bases, with 6 bases spanning the gap. This CDR3 has 11 residues.

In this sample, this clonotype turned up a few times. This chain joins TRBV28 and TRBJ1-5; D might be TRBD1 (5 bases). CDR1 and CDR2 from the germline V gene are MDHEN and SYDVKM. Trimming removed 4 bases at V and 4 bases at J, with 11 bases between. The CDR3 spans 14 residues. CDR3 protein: CASSWRGGNQPQHF. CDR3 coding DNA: TGTGCCAGCAGTTGGAGGGGTGGGAATCAGCCCCAGCATTTT. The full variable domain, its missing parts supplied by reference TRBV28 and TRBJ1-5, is DVKVTQSSRYLVKRTGEKVFLECVQDMDHENMFWYRQDPGLGLRLIYFSYDVKMKEKGDIPEGYSVSREKKERFSLILESASTNQTSMYLCASSWRGGNQPQHFGDGTRLSIL.

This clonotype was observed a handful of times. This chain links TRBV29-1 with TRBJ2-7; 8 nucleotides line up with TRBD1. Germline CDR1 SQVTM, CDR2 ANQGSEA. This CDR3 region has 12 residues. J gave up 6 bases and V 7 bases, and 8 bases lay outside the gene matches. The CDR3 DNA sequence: TGCAGCGCGGAGGACAGGGAGTCCGAGCAGTACTTC. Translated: CSAEDRESEQYF.

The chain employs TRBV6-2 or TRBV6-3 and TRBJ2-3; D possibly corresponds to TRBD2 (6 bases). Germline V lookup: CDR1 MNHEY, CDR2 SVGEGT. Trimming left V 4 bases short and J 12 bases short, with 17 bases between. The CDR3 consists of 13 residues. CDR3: CASSFVWEDSQYF. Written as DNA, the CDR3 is TGTGCCAGCAGTTTCGTTTGGGAGGATAGTCAGTATTTT.

The CDR3 region is CSGDRGVDGYTF. CDR3 DNA: TGCAGCGGTGACAGGGGAGTTGATGGCTACACCTTC. The chain combines TRBV29-1 with TRBJ1-2, with 8 positions matching TRBD1. The germline V gene encodes CDR1 SQVTM and CDR2 ANQGSEA. This CDR3 is 12 amino acids long. V dropped 7 bases and J dropped 6; count of bases not matched to a gene: 7.

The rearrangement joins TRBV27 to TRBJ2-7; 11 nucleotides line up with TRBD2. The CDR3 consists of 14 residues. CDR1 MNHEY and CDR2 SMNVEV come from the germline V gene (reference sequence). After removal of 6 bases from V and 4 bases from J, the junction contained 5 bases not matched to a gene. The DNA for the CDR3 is TGTGCCAGCAGATCGACTAGCGGGACGTACGAGCAGTACTTC. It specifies CASRSTSGTYEQYF.

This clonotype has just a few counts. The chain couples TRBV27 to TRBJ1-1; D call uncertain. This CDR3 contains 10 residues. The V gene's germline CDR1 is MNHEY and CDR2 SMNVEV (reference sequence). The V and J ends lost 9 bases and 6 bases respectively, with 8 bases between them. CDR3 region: CARRHPEAFF. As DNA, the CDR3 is TGTGCCAGAAGACACCCTGAAGCTTTCTTT.

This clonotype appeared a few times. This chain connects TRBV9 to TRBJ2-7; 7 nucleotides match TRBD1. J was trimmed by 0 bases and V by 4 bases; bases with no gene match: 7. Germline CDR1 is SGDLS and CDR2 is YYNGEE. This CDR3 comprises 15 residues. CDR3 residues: CASSNPTGSSYEQYF. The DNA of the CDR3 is TGTGCCAGCAGCAACCCGACAGGGAGCTCCTACGAGCAGTACTTC.

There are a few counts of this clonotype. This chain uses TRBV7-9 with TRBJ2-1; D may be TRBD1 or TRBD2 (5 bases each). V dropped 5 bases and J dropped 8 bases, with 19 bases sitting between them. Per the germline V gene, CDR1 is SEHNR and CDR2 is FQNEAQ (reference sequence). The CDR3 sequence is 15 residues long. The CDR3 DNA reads TGTGCCAGCAGCCCCCGGGACCTTAGGACACATGAGCAGTTCTTC. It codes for CASSPRDLRTHEQFF.

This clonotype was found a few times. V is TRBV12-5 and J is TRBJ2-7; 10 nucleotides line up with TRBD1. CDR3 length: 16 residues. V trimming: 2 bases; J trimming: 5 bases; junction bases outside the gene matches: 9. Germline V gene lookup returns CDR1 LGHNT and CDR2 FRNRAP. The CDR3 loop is CASGLPSGQGKHEQYF. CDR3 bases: TGTGCTAGTGGTTTGCCCTCGGGACAGGGGAAACACGAGCAGTACTTC.

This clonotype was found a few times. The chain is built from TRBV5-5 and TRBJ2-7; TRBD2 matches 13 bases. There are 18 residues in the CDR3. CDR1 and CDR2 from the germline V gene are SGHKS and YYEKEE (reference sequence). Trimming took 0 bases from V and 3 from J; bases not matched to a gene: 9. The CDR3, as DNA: TGTGCCAGCAGCTTGGCGAGCCAACTAGCGGGAGGGGACTACGAGCAGTACTTC. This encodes CASSLASQLAGGDYEQYF.

This CDR3 reads CASSLPGSDGYTF. The CDR3 bases are TGTGCCAGCAGTTTACCGGGCTCGGATGGCTACACCTTC. The J gene is TRBJ1-2, the V gene TRBV12-3 or TRBV12-4, with D unresolved. Trimming took off 2 bases at V and 6 bases at J, with 10 bases between the two ends. This CDR3 spans 13 amino acids.

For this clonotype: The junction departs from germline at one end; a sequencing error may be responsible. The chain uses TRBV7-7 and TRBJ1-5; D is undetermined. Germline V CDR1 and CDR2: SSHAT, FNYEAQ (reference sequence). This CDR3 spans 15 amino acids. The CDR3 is CASSLASGEDQPQHF. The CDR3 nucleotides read TGTGCTAGCAGCTTAGCTTCCGGTGAAGATCAGCCCCAGCATTTT.

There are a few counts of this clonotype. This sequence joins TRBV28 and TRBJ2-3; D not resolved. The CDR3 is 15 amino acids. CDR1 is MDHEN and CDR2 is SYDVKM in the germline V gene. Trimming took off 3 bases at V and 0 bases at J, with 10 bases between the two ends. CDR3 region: CASSLGSRSTDTQYF. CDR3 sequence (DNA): TGTGCCAGCAGTTTGGGTAGCAGAAGCACAGATACGCAGTATTTT.

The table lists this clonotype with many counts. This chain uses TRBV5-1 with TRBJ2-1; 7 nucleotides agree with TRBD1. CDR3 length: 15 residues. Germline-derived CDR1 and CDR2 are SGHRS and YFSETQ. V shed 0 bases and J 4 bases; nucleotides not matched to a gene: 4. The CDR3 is CASSLGDSTYNEQFF. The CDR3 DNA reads TGCGCCAGCAGCTTGGGGGACAGCACTTACAATGAGCAGTTCTTC.

This CDR3 is CASSVIGASWTGVREQYF. Here the CDR3 DNA reads TGTGCCAGCAGTGTTATCGGGGCTTCTTGGACAGGGGTGCGGGAGCAGTACTTC. The chain employs TRBV6-1 and TRBJ2-7; 9 nucleotides match TRBD1. Unmatched junction bases numbered 20, after V lost 4 bases and J lost 7 bases. The CDR3 sequence is 18 residues long. Germline CDR1 is MNHNS and CDR2 is SASEGT.

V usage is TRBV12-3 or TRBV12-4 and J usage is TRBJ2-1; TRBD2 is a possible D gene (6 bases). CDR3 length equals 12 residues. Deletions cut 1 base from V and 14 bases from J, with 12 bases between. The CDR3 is CASSLVVGEEFF. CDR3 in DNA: TGTGCCAGCAGTTTAGTAGTAGGGGAGGAGTTCTTC.

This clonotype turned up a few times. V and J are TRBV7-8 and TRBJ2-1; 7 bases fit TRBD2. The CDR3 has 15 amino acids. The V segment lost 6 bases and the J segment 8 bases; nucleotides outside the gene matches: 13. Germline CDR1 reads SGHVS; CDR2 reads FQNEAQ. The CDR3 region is CASSRRGGPLDEQFF. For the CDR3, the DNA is TGTGCCAGCAGTCGAAGGGGAGGGCCTTTGGATGAGCAGTTCTTC.

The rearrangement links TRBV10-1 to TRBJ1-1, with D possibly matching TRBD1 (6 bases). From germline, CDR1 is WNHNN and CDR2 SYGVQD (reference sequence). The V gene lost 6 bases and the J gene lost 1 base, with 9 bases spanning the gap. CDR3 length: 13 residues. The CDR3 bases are TGCGCCAGCAGGGACAGCCGGAACACTGAAGCTTTCTTT. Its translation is CASRDSRNTEAFF.

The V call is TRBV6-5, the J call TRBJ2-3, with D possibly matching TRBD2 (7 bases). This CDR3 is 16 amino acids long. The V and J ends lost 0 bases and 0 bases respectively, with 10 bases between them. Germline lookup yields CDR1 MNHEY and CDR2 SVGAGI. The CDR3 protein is CASSYSGGASTDTQYF. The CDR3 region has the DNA TGTGCCAGCAGTTACTCGGGGGGGGCTAGCACAGATACGCAGTATTTT.